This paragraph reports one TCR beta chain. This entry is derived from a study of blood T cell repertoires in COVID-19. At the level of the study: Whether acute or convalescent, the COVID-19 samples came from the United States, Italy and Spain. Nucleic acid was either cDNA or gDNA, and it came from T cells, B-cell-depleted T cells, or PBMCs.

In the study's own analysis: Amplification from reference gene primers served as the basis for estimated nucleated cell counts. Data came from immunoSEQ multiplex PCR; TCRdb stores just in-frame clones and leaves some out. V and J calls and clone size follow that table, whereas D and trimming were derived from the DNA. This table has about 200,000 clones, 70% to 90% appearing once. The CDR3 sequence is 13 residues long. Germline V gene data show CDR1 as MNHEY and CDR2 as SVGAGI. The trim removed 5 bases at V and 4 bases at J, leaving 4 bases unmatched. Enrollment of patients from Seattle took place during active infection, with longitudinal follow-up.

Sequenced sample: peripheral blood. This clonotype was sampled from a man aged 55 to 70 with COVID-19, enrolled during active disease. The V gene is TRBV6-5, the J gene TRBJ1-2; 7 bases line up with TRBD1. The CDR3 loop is CASSTGTAYGYTF. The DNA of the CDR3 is TGTGCCAGCAGTACCGGGACAGCCTATGGCTACACCTTC.